These 11 T cell receptor beta chains share one sample of origin, sequenced in a study of shared clonotypes between healthy human individuals. Naive CD8 cells lacked CD45RO and underwent positive selection for CCR7, leaving out terminally differentiated effector memory CD45RA+ cells. The repertoire was sequenced with immunoSEQ multiplex PCR; TCRdb's copy has only in-frame clones and lacks some. The sample shows 1.5 million to 2.5 million clones, about 95% of them seen only once. Sequencing input: naive CD8+ T cells sorted from blood. These receptors all come from a young man in good health.

This clone was seen only once. The rearrangement links TRBV6-5 to TRBJ1-2; possible D gene TRBD1, 6 bases. The CDR3 is 13 amino acids. Trimming removed 5 bases from V and 6 bases from J, with 13 bases in between. Per the germline V gene, CDR1 is MNHEY and CDR2 is SVGAGI. CDR3 DNA sequence: TGTGCCAGCAGTATGGGGGGGGCTCATGGCTACACCTTC. Translation: CASSMGGAHGYTF.

In this sample, this clone turned up a few times. The rearrangement uses TRBV19 and TRBJ1-2; the match to TRBD1 covers 7 bases. This CDR3 is built from 15 residues. After removal of 5 bases from V and 3 bases from J, the junction contained 9 bases not matched to a gene. Germline values: CDR1 LNHDA, CDR2 SQIVND (reference sequence). This CDR3 is CASSQMEGAYYGYTF. CDR3 coding DNA: TGTGCCAGTAGTCAAATGGAGGGGGCCTACTATGGCTACACCTTC.

The chain has TRBV11-2 and TRBJ2-7, with D tentatively TRBD1 or TRBD2 (5 bases each). V lost 3 bases and J 0 bases, leaving 9 bases between the germline ends. The V gene's germline CDR1 is SGHAT and CDR2 FQNNGV. This CDR3 spans 14 amino acids. The CDR3 DNA follows: TGTGCCAGCAGCTTCATGGGGGACTCCTACGAGCAGTACTTC. Amino acids: CASSFMGDSYEQYF. Using reference TRBV11-2 and TRBJ2-7 for the parts outside the CDR3, the full variable domain is EAGVAQSPRYKIIEKRQSVAFWCNPISGHATLYWYQQILGQGPKLLIQFQNNGVVDDSQLPKDRFSAERLKGVDSTLKIQPAKLEDSAVYLCASSFMGDSYEQYFGPGTRLTVT.

This chain's CDR3 is CASMTHQGIRYSPLHF. DNA for the CDR3: TGCGCCAGCATGACACATCAGGGGATTAGGTATTCACCCCTCCACTTT. The rearrangement joins TRBV5-1 to TRBJ1-6; D perhaps matches TRBD1 (6 bases). This CDR3 has 16 residues. The germline V gene encodes CDR1 SGHRS and CDR2 YFSETQ. With 6 bases removed from V and 8 bases from J, the gap between germline ends came to 21 bases.

This clone was detected once. The same CDR3 arises from other DNA sequences in this sample as well. J is TRBJ2-7 and V is TRBV5-6; D gene unclear. The V end lost 0 bases, the J end lost 3 bases, and 7 bases lay between the germline ends. Germline V lookup: CDR1 SGHDT, CDR2 YYEEEE. The CDR3 covers 13 residues. The CDR3 protein is CASSLGGGYEQYF. CDR3 coding DNA: TGTGCCAGCAGCTTGGGGGGTGGCTACGAGCAGTACTTC. The full variable domain, completed using reference TRBV5-6 and TRBJ2-7, is DAGVTQSPTHLIKTRGQQVTLRCSPKSGHDTVSWYQQALGQGPQFIFQYYEEEERQRGNFPDRFSGHQFPNYSSELNVNALLLGDSALYLCASSLGGGYEQYFGPGTRLTVT.

The genes are TRBV7-9 and TRBJ2-7, with D perhaps matching TRBD1 (6 bases). V was trimmed by 5 bases and J by 2 bases, leaving 16 bases between them. CDR1 is SEHNR and CDR2 is FQNEAQ in the germline V gene (reference sequence). The CDR3 is 15 amino acids. CDR3 DNA: TGTGCCAGCAGCCCCCCGGTACAGGGCGCCTACGAGCAGTACTTC. Protein product: CASSPPVQGAYEQYF.

This chain links TRBV13 with TRBJ1-4; D call uncertain. The V and J ends lost 5 bases and 5 bases respectively, with 9 bases between them. The CDR3 spans 13 residues. Per germline, CDR1 PRHDT and CDR2 FYEKMQ (reference sequence). The CDR3 DNA reads TGTGCCAGCAGCCCGAGATCAAATGAAAAACTGTTTTTT. Amino acids: CASSPRSNEKLFF.

The chain carries TRBV19 and TRBJ2-1; 11 bases agree with TRBD2. The CDR3 consists of 15 residues. The V gene's germline CDR1 is LNHDA and CDR2 SQIVND (reference sequence). Germline trimming cut 5 bases from V and 8 bases from J; bases unmatched to any gene: 8. The CDR3 coding sequence is TGTGCCAGTAGTCTTAGCGGGGGGGCTATCTATGAGCAGTTCTTC. This encodes CASSLSGGAIYEQFF.

About this clone: The junction departs from the called germline gene at one end, perhaps through a read error. The chain couples TRBV4-1 to TRBJ2-7, with D possibly matching TRBD1 (6 bases). Germline assignment: CDR1 MGHRA and CDR2 YSYEKL. CDR3 length: 16 amino acids. CDR3 coding DNA: TGCGCCAGCAGCGAAGATGACAGGAATGAAGCCTACGAGCAGTACTTC. This sequence encodes CASSEDDRNEAYEQYF.

This chain links TRBV10-1 with TRBJ2-7; D is perhaps TRBD2 (6 bases). V lost 2 bases to trimming and J lost 2 bases, with 10 bases between them. Germline V gene lookup returns CDR1 WNHNN and CDR2 SYGVQD (reference sequence). The CDR3 is 14 amino acids. CDR3 protein: CASSEGGSAYEQYF. CDR3 DNA sequence: TGCGCCAGCAGTGAGGGGGGGTCCGCCTACGAGCAGTACTTC.

This rearrangement joins TRBV5-1 to TRBJ1-1, with unresolved D. Germline assignment: CDR1 SGHRS and CDR2 YFSETQ. Trimming pared 1 base from V and 4 bases from J, leaving 8 bases between. CDR3 length: 13 amino acids. The CDR3 sequence is CASSLSVVTEAFF. CDR3 nucleotides: TGCGCCAGCAGCTTGAGTGTTGTCACTGAAGCTTTCTTT. The complete variable domain, with remaining parts taken from reference TRBV5-1 and TRBJ1-1, reads KAGVTQTPRYLIKTRGQQVTLSCSPISGHRSVSWYQQTPGQGLQFLFEYFSETQRNKGNFPGRFSGRQFSNSRSEMNVSTLELGDSALYLCASSLSVVTEAFFGQGTRLTVV.